This entry lists 29 T cell receptor beta chains sequenced from one sample in a study of blood T cell repertoires in COVID-19. Sequencing was performed with immunoSEQ multiplex PCR; in TCRdb, only in-frame clones are kept and a portion is missing. In the table there are some 530,000 clones, approximately 85% of which are singletons. The sequencing sample was made of peripheral blood. The receptors shown here come from a human donor in a cohort sampled during active COVID-19.

The chain has TRBV27 and TRBJ2-6; 10 nucleotides line up with TRBD1. The CDR3 consists of 18 residues. J was trimmed by 6 bases and V by 10 bases; bases with no gene match: 18. Germline V CDR1 and CDR2: MNHEY, SMNVEV (reference sequence). CDR3 DNA: TGTGCCACCCTACCCCGGGACAGGGGACCTTACGCGGCCAACGTCCTGACTTTC. Protein product: CATLPRDRGPYAANVLTF.

The gene calls are TRBV4-2 and TRBJ2-2; TRBD2 matches at 11 bases. V lost 0 bases, J lost 4 bases, and 7 bases stayed unmatched. Germline values: CDR1 LGHNA, CDR2 YNFKEQ. The CDR3 runs to 18 residues. Here the CDR3 DNA reads TGTGCCAGCAGCCAAGATACAGGACTAGCGGGCCTCACCGGGGAGCTGTTTTTT. This encodes CASSQDTGLAGLTGELFF.

The chain links TRBV6-5 to TRBJ1-4, with TRBD1 matching over 7 bases. Germline CDR1 MNHEY, CDR2 SVGAGI. This CDR3 contains 14 residues. With 5 bases clipped from V and 3 bases from J, the junction kept 3 bases outside the gene matches. The CDR3 region is CASSKQGSNEKLFF. The CDR3 nucleotides read TGTGCCAGCAGTAAACAGGGGTCTAATGAAAAACTGTTTTTT.

The chain has TRBV19 and TRBJ1-1; 7 bases align to TRBD1. Germline assignment: CDR1 LNHDA and CDR2 SQIVND (reference sequence). The CDR3 extends over 15 amino acids. V shed 5 bases and J 4 bases; nucleotides not matched to a gene: 10. In DNA form, the CDR3 reads TGTGCCAGTAGTCCCACAGGACAGGCGGGCACTGAAGCTTTCTTT. Translating it yields CASSPTGQAGTEAFF. The full variable domain, its missing parts supplied by reference TRBV19 and TRBJ1-1, is DGGITQSPKYLFRKEGQNVTLSCEQNLNHDAMYWYRQDPGQGLRLIYYSQIVNDFQKGDIAEGYSVSREKKESFPLTVTSAQKNPTAFYLCASSPTGQAGTEAFFGQGTRLTVV.

This clone has more than one count but fewer than ten. The genes are TRBV27 and TRBJ1-5; D is uncertain. This CDR3 comprises 11 residues. Germline CDR1 is MNHEY and CDR2 is SMNVEV (reference sequence). With 11 bases removed from V and 1 base from J, the gap between germline ends came to 6 bases. CDR3 bases: TGTGCCGTCGGGAGCAATCAGCCCCAGCATTTT. It specifies CAVGSNQPQHF.

V is TRBV5-4 and J is TRBJ1-1, with D uncertain. Germline V CDR1 and CDR2: SGHNT, YYREEE (reference sequence). V was shortened by 3 bases and J by 1 base, with 16 bases between the two germline ends. There are 16 residues in the CDR3. CDR3 protein: CASSYLPRWANTEAFF. The CDR3 nucleotides read TGTGCCAGCAGCTACCTCCCACGGTGGGCGAACACTGAAGCTTTCTTT.

The chain employs TRBV29-1 and TRBJ1-2, with a tentative D call TRBD1 (5 bases). The length of the CDR3 is 11 residues. V was clipped by 6 bases and J by 8 bases, with 13 bases between them. Germline CDR1 SQVTM, CDR2 ANQGSEA. CDR3 loop: CSVQGSGGYTF. Here the CDR3 DNA reads TGCAGCGTGCAAGGGTCAGGGGGCTACACCTTC.

The chain couples TRBV11-2 to TRBJ2-7, with 7 bases matching TRBD2. V was clipped by 4 bases and J by 1 base; unmatched bases: 7. CDR3 length: 15 amino acids. Per the germline V gene, CDR1 is SGHAT and CDR2 is FQNNGV. The chain's CDR3 is CASSYARGVSYEQYF. The DNA for the CDR3 is TGTGCCAGCAGCTACGCTCGGGGGGTTTCCTACGAGCAGTACTTC.

This chain uses TRBV19 with TRBJ1-2; 9 nucleotides align to TRBD1. V was pared by 6 bases and J by 8 bases, with 13 bases of the junction left unmatched. The germline V gene has CDR1 LNHDA and CDR2 SQIVND (reference sequence). The CDR3 sequence is 15 residues long. In nucleotides, the CDR3 is TGTGCCAGTAGGGTCGCGTCACAGGGGGCAGGCGGCTACACCTTC. This codes for CASRVASQGAGGYTF.

This rearrangement joins TRBV19 to TRBJ1-2, with 7 positions matching TRBD1. CDR1 and CDR2 (germline): LNHDA, SQIVND (reference sequence). The V and J ends lost 3 bases and 7 bases, in that order; junction bases with no gene match: 11. The CDR3 spans 15 residues. In nucleotides, the CDR3 is TGTGCCAGTAGTATCAGACCGACAGGGATGGCTGGCTACACCTTC. Protein product: CASSIRPTGMAGYTF.

The chain is built from TRBV7-9 and TRBJ1-3, with a weak D call TRBD1 (6 bases). The CDR3 runs 14 residues. The V end lost 3 bases, the J end lost 4 bases, and 10 bases lay between the germline ends. Germline loops: CDR1 SEHNR, CDR2 FQNEAQ (reference sequence). CDR3 sequence reads: CASSFRGAGNTIYF. The CDR3 coding sequence is TGTGCCAGCAGCTTTCGGGGGGCGGGAAACACCATATATTTT.

The genes are TRBV6-5 and TRBJ1-2, with 8 bases that match TRBD1. This CDR3 has 13 amino acids. Germline lookup yields CDR1 MNHEY and CDR2 SVGAGI. V lost 6 bases, J lost 6 bases, and 6 bases stayed unmatched. The CDR3 region has the DNA TGTGCCAGCAGCTTGGACAGGGTGGATGGCTACACCTTC. Its protein product is CASSLDRVDGYTF.

V is TRBV5-6 and J is TRBJ2-1; TRBD1 might be the D (5 bases). The CDR3 is made up of 16 amino acids. V was cut by 1 base and J by 7 bases, with 18 bases left in between. The germline CDR1 and CDR2 sequences are SGHDT and YYEEEE. CDR3 coding DNA: TGTGCCAGCAGCTTGTTTTCAGGGATGTTTTTGAATGAGCAGTTCTTC. It yields the protein CASSLFSGMFLNEQFF.

This sequence joins TRBV27 and TRBJ2-2; 10 nucleotides align to TRBD1. The CDR3 is 14 amino acids. V trimming: 8 bases; J trimming: 5 bases; junction bases outside the gene matches: 5. Germline V lookup: CDR1 MNHEY, CDR2 SMNVEV (reference sequence). CDR3 DNA: TGTGCCAGCGGCCGGGACAGGGGTACCGGGGAGCTGTTTTTT. It translates to CASGRDRGTGELFF.

This chain connects TRBV7-3 to TRBJ1-1, with D perhaps TRBD1 (5 bases). This CDR3 is 13 amino acids long. Trimming stripped 3 bases from V and 4 bases from J, with 9 bases between. Looked up from germline, CDR1 is SGHTA and CDR2 is FQGTGA. DNA of the CDR3: TGTGCCAGCAGCTTCGACAGAAGCACTGAAGCTTTCTTT. Amino acids: CASSFDRSTEAFF.

This chain links TRBV29-1 with TRBJ1-1; a weak D match, TRBD1 (5 bases). The CDR3 has 13 amino acids. Germline CDR1 reads SQVTM; CDR2 reads ANQGSEA. V was cut by 5 bases and J by 5 bases, with 15 bases left in between. The CDR3 region has the DNA TGCAGCGTTCTCCGGGACTTTGGGACTGAAGCTTTCTTT. Translated, it gives CSVLRDFGTEAFF.

This clone was seen at least ten times. This chain connects TRBV11-2 to TRBJ1-6; D gene uncertain. The length of the CDR3 is 14 residues. The V end lost 1 base, the J end lost 4 bases, and 5 bases lay between the germline ends. Germline V CDR1 and CDR2: SGHAT, FQNNGV. CDR3 DNA sequence: TGTGCCAGCAGCTTAGCCCTATATAATTCACCCCTCCACTTT. Residues: CASSLALYNSPLHF.

The chain is built from TRBV9 and TRBJ1-3, with D perhaps TRBD1 (5 bases). Trimming cost V 3 bases and J 0 bases, with 13 bases left between them. Germline V gene data show CDR1 as SGDLS and CDR2 as YYNGEE. This CDR3 spans 16 amino acids. The CDR3 nucleotides read TGTGCCAGCAGCGCGACAGACGGAAACTCTGGAAACACCATATATTTT. Translating it yields CASSATDGNSGNTIYF. Combining the CDR3 with reference TRBV9 and TRBJ1-3 gives the whole variable domain DSGVTQTPKHLITATGQRVTLRCSPRSGDLSVYWYQQSLDQGLQFLIQYYNGEERAKGNILERFSAQQFPDLHSELNLSSLELGDSALYFCASSATDGNSGNTIYFGEGSWLTVV.

The chain employs TRBV3-1 (or the pseudogene TRBV3-2) and TRBJ2-1; weak D call: TRBD2 (6 bases). Germline V gene sequence: CDR1 LGHDT, CDR2 YNNKEL (reference sequence). The V gene lost 6 bases and the J gene lost 0 bases, with 15 bases spanning the gap. This CDR3 is built from 16 residues. This CDR3 is CASSYSGLSSYNEQFF. As DNA, the CDR3 is TGTGCCAGCAGTTACTCGGGACTTTCCTCCTACAATGAGCAGTTCTTC.

This chain links TRBV3-1 (or the pseudogene TRBV3-2) with TRBJ2-7; 7 bases align to TRBD2. Germline V gene data show CDR1 as LGHDT and CDR2 as YNNKEL (reference sequence). CDR3 length equals 14 residues. The ends lost 4 bases at V and 5 bases at J; junction bases unmatched: 8. For the CDR3, the DNA is TGTGCCAGCAGCCGCGGGAGATGGGCGGACGAGCAGTACTTC. Amino acid sequence: CASSRGRWADEQYF.

The chain uses TRBV9 and TRBJ1-3; a weak D match, TRBD1 (5 bases). Germline lookup yields CDR1 SGDLS and CDR2 YYNGEE. The V gene lost 3 bases and the J gene lost 0 bases, with 13 bases spanning the gap. CDR3 length equals 16 residues. CDR3 DNA sequence: TGTGCCAGCAGCGGCCCAGACAGAGCCTCTGGAAACACCATATATTTT. Its protein product is CASSGPDRASGNTIYF.

V gene TRBV9 combines with J gene TRBJ2-2, with D possibly matching TRBD2 (5 bases). The germline V gene encodes CDR1 SGDLS and CDR2 YYNGEE. The CDR3 runs to 16 residues. Deletions cut 4 bases from V and 4 bases from J, with 17 bases between. CDR3 sequence reads: CASSPWERTSTGELFF. Written as DNA, the CDR3 is TGTGCCAGCAGCCCTTGGGAGCGAACTTCCACCGGGGAGCTGTTTTTT. The full variable domain, its missing parts supplied by reference TRBV9 and TRBJ2-2, is DSGVTQTPKHLITATGQRVTLRCSPRSGDLSVYWYQQSLDQGLQFLIQYYNGEERAKGNILERFSAQQFPDLHSELNLSSLELGDSALYFCASSPWERTSTGELFFGEGSRLTVL.

The V call is TRBV7-2, the J call TRBJ1-5, with 8 bases aligning to TRBD1. In germline, CDR1 is SGHTA, CDR2 FQGNSA. V was pared by 5 bases and J by 6 bases, with 6 bases of the junction left unmatched. This CDR3 is 14 amino acids long. The CDR3 DNA is TGTGCCAGCAGCAATACAGGGGGTGTTCAGCCCCAGCATTTT. This translates into CASSNTGGVQPQHF.

CDR3 loop: CSVSTSSGNTIYF. The CDR3 DNA is TGCAGCGTTTCAACGAGCTCTGGAAACACCATATATTTT. The J gene is TRBJ1-3, the V gene TRBV29-1; the D is unclear. The CDR3 is made up of 13 amino acids. Trimming took 5 bases from V and 0 from J, leaving 8 bases between them. The germline V gene encodes CDR1 SQVTM and CDR2 ANQGSEA.

This rearrangement joins TRBV6-5 to TRBJ1-1; no reliable D call. Trimming took 4 bases from V and 6 from J, leaving 15 bases between them. The CDR3 is 14 residues long. Germline V CDR1 and CDR2: MNHEY, SVGAGI. CDR3 region: CASSSSPGSPEAFF. For the CDR3, the DNA is TGTGCCAGCAGTTCGTCACCAGGTTCTCCTGAAGCTTTCTTT.

The chain carries TRBV5-8 and TRBJ1-5; tentatively, D is TRBD1 (6 bases). V dropped 4 bases and J dropped 0 bases, with 20 bases sitting between them. CDR1 and CDR2 (germline): SGHTS, YDEGEE. This CDR3 is 18 amino acids long. The CDR3: CASSLLMTGRNSNQPQHF. The CDR3 DNA is TGTGCCAGCAGCCTGCTTATGACAGGACGTAATAGCAATCAGCCCCAGCATTTT.

The chain links TRBV30 to TRBJ1-3; D is unresolved. Germline CDR1 GTSNPN, CDR2 SVGIG (reference sequence). The length of the CDR3 is 13 residues. Trimming removed 0 bases from V and 4 bases from J, with 7 bases in between. The CDR3 bases are TGTGCCTGGAGTGTACTAAGAGGAAACACCATATATTTT. Amino acid sequence: CAWSVLRGNTIYF. The entire variable domain, with the rest obtained from reference TRBV30 and TRBJ1-3, is as follows: SQTIHQWPATLVQPVGSPLSLECTVEGTSNPNLYWYRQAAGRGLQLLFYSVGIGQISSEVPQNLSASRPQDRQFILSSKKLLLSDSGFYLCAWSVLRGNTIYFGEGSWLTVV.

The rearrangement uses TRBV11-2 and TRBJ1-6; D gene unclear. The ends were cut back, 4 bases at V and 5 bases at J, with 6 bases in the middle. Per germline, CDR1 SGHAT and CDR2 FQNNGV. The CDR3 has 13 residues. In DNA form, the CDR3 reads TGTGCCAGCAGCTACAGCAATAATTCACCCCTCCACTTT. Amino acids: CASSYSNNSPLHF.

In regard to this clone: Additional DNA sequences in this sample encode the identical CDR3. The rearrangement uses TRBV7-8 and TRBJ1-1; no clear D gene. Looked up from germline, CDR1 is SGHVS and CDR2 is FQNEAQ. Trimming left V 1 base short and J 1 base short, with 7 bases between. CDR3 length: 14 amino acids. The CDR3 here is CASSLDRGNTEAFF. In DNA, the CDR3 is TGTGCCAGCAGCTTAGACCGGGGGAACACTGAAGCTTTCTTT.